The clone carrying this T cell receptor (beta chain) was observed a handful of times. This entry comes from a study of T-cell memory formation after mild COVID-19. CDR1 is SGHTA and CDR2 is FQGTGA in the germline V gene. Trimming left V 5 bases short and J 0 bases short, with 12 bases between. The CDR3 covers 15 residues. Each CDR3 protein is one row after TCRdb ran MiXCR on the 5' RACE reads. The data hold 270,000 or so distinct CDR3 sequences, with approximately 18% observed a single time. This clonotype was sampled from a man between 18 and 35 years old who had mild COVID-19 (a few samples of this study predate the infection). Cell type and time point are not known. The chain has TRBV7-3 and TRBJ2-3; D is perhaps TRBD1 or TRBD2 (6 bases each). Sequencing was carried out using PBMCs or a T cell subset sorted from them (not recorded which). The CDR3 nucleotides read TGTGCCAGCAGCCTACCGGGGGCGAGCACAGATACGCAGTATTTT. Residues: CASSLPGASTDTQYF.